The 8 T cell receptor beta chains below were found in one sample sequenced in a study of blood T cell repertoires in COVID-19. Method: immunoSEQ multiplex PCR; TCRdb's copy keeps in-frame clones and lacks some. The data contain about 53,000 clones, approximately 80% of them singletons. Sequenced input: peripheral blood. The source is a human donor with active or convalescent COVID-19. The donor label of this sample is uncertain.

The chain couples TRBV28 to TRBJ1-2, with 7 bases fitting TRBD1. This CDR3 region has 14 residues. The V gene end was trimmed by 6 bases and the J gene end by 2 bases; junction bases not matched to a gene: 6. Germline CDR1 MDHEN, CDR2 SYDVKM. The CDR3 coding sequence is TGTGCCAGCAGGGCAGGGGGAACGAACTATGGCTACACCTTC. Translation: CASRAGGTNYGYTF.

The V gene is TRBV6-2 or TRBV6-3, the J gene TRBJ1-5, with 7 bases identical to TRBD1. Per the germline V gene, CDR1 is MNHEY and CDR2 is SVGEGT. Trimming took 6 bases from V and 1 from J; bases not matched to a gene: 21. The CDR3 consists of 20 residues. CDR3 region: CASSKSKVTGTIWSNQPQHF. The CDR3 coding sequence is TGTGCCAGCAGCAAATCCAAGGTGACAGGGACGATATGGAGCAATCAGCCCCAGCATTTT.

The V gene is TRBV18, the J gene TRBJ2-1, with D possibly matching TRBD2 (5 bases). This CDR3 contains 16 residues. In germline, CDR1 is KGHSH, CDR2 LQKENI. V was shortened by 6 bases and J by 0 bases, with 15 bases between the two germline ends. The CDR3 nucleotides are TGTGCCAGCTCCTACCCCCGGGGAAACTCCTACAATGAGCAGTTCTTC. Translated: CASSYPRGNSYNEQFF.

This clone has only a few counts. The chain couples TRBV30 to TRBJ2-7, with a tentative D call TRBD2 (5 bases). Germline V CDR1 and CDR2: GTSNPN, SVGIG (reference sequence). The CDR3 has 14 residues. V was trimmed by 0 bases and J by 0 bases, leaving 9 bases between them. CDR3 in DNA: TGTGCCTGGAGTGTACTAAGCGGCTCCTACGAGCAGTACTTC. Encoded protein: CAWSVLSGSYEQYF.

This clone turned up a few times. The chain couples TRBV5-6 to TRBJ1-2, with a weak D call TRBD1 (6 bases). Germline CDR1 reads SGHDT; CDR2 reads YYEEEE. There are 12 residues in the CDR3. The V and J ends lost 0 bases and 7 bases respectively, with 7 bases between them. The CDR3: CASSLVGAGYTF. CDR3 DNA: TGTGCCAGCAGCTTGGTGGGGGCTGGCTACACCTTC.

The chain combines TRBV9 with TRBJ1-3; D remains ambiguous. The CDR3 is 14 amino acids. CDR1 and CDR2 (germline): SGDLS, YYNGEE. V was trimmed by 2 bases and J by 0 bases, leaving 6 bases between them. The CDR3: CASSVQFSGNTIYF. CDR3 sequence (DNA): TGTGCCAGCAGCGTCCAGTTCTCTGGAAACACCATATATTTT.

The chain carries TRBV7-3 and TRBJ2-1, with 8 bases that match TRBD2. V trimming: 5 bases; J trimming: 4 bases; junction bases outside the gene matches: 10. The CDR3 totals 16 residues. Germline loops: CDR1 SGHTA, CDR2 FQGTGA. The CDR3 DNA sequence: TGTGCCAGCAGCCTCACGTCCCTAGCGGGTTACAATGAGCAGTTCTTC. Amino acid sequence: CASSLTSLAGYNEQFF.

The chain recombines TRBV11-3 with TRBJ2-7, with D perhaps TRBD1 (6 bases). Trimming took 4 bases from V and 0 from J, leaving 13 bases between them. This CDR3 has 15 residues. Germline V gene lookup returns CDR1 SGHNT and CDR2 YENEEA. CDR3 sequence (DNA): TGTGCCAGCAGCTCAGGGGCTAGTTCCTCCTACGAGCAGTACTTC. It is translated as CASSSGASSSYEQYF.